This T cell receptor (beta chain) was sequenced for a study of monozygotic twins with inflammatory bowel disease. General study points: Especially where disease activity was present, IBD patients had fewer clonotypes in common with others than healthy twins did.

The template was total RNA from whole blood, with no T cell sorting. Germline-derived CDR1 and CDR2 are MNHEY and SVGAGI. CDR3 size: 15 residues. Eight cDNA synthesis reactions were run for every sample. TCRdb re-called the 5' RACE reads, yielding one record per CDR3 amino acid sequence without DNA. The table lists fewer than 350,000 distinct CDR3 sequences, with around 2% in the top ten. Concerning this clonotype: Its antigen is still unknown.

The receptor was isolated from a human donor with ulcerative colitis or Crohn's disease, or a healthy co-twin of an affected twin (not recorded which). The chain employs TRBV6-5 and TRBJ2-1. The specimen sequenced was blood. The chain's CDR3 is CASSYRLSGYNEQFF.